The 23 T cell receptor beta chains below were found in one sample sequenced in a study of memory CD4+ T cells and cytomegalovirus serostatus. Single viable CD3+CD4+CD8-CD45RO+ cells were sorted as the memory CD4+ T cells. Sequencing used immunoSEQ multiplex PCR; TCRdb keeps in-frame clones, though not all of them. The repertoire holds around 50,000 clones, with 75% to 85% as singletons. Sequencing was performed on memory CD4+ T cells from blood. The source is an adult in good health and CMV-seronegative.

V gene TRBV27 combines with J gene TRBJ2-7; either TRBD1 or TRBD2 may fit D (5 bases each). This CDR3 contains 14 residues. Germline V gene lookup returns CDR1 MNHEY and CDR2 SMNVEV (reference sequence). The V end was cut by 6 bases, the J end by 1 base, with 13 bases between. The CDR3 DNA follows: TGTGCCAGCAGCAGGGAAAGAGGGTCCTACGAGCAGTACTTC. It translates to CASSRERGSYEQYF.

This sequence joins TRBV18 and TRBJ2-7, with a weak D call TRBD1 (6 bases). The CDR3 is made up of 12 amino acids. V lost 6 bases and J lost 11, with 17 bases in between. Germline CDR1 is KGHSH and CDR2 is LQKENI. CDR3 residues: CASSPTGTEKYF. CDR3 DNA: TGTGCCAGCTCCCCGACAGGTACTGAGAAGTACTTC.

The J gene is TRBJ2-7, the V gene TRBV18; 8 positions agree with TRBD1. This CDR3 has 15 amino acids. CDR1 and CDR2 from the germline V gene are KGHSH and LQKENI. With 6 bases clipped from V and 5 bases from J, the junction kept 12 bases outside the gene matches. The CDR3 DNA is TGTGCCAGCTCGCATAACAGGGGGGAGGTCGACGAGCAGTACTTC. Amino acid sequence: CASSHNRGEVDEQYF.

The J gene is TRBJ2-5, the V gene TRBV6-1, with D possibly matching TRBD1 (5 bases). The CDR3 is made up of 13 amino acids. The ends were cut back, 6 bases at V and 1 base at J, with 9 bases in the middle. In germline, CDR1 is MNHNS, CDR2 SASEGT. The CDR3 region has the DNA TGTGCCAGCAGGAACAGGTTCCAAGAGACCCAGTACTTC. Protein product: CASRNRFQETQYF.

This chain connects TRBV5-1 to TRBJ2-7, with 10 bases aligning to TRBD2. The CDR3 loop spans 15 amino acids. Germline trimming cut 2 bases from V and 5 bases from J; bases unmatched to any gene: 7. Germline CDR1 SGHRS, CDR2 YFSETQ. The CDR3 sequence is CASSFALAGVNEQYF. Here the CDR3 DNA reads TGCGCCAGCAGCTTTGCTCTAGCGGGAGTCAACGAGCAGTACTTC.

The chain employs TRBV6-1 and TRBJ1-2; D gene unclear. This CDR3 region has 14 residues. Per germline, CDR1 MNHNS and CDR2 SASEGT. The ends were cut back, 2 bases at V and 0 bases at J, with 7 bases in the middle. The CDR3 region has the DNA TGTGCCAGCAGTGAATCGAGCTCTAACTATGGCTACACCTTC. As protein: CASSESSSNYGYTF.

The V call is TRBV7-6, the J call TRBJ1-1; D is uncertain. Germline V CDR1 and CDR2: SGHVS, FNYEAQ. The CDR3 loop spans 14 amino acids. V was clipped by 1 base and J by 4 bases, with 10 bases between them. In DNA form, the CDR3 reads TGTGCCAGCAGCTTAGGACATTTCGGCACTGAAGCTTTCTTT. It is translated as CASSLGHFGTEAFF.

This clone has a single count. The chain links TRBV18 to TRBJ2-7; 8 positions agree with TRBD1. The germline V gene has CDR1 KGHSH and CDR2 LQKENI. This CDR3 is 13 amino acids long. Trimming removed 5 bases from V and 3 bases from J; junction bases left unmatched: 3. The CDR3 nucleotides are TGTGCCAGCTCAGCGACAGGGGTCTACGAGCAGTACTTC. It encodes CASSATGVYEQYF. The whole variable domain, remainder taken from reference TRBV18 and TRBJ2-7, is NAGVMQNPRHLVRRRGQEARLRCSPMKGHSHVYWYRQLPEEGLKFMVYLQKENIIDESGMPKERFSAEFPKEGPSILRIQQVVRGDSAAYFCASSATGVYEQYFGPGTRLTVT.

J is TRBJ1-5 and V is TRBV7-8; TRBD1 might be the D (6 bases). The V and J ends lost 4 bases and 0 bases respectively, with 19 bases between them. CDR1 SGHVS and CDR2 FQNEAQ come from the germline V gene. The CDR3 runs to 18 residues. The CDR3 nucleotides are TGTGCCAGCAGCTCCCACCTAGGGGGGGCTTATAGCAATCAGCCCCAGCATTTT. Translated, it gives CASSSHLGGAYSNQPQHF.

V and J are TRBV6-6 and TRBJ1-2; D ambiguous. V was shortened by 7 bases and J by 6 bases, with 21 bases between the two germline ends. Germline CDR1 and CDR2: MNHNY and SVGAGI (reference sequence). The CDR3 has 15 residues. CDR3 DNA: TGTGCCAGCATCCACTCGGGGTTAGGCTCTGATGGCTACACCTTC. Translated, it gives CASIHSGLGSDGYTF.

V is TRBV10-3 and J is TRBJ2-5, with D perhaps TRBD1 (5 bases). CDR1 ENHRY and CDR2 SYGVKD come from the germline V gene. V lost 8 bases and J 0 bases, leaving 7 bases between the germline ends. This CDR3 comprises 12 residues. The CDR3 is CAIAGYQETQYF. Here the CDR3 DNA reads TGTGCCATCGCAGGGTACCAAGAGACCCAGTACTTC.

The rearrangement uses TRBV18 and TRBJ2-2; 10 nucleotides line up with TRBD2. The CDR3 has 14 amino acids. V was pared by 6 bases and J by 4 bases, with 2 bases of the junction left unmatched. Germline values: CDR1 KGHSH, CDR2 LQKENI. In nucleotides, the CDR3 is TGTGCCAGCTCTACTAGCGGGACCACCGGGGAGCTGTTTTTT. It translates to CASSTSGTTGELFF.

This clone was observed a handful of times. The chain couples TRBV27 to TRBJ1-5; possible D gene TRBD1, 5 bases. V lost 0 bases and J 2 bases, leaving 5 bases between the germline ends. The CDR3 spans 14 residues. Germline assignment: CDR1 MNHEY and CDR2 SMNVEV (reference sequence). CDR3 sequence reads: CASSLSGGNQPQHF. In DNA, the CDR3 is TGTGCCAGCAGTTTATCAGGGGGCAATCAGCCCCAGCATTTT.

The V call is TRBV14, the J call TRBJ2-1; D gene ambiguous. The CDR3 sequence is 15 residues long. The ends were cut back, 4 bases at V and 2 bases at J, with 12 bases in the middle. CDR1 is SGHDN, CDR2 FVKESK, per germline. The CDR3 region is CASSLVTSAYNEQFF. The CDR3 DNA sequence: TGTGCCAGCAGCCTTGTGACAAGCGCCTACAATGAGCAGTTCTTC.

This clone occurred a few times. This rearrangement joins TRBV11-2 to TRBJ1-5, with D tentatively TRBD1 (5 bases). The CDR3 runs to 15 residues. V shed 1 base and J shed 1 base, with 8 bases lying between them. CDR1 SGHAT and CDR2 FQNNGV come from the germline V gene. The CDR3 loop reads CASSLAGQSNQPQHF. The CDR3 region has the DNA TGTGCCAGCAGCTTAGCAGGACAAAGCAATCAGCCCCAGCATTTT.

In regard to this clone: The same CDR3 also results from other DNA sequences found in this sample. CDR3 amino acids: CASSPGQGPGNTIYF. CDR3 sequence (DNA): TGTGCCAGCAGCCCGGGACAGGGTCCCGGAAACACCATATATTTT. The chain links TRBV11-3 to TRBJ1-3, with 9 bases fitting TRBD1. In germline, CDR1 is SGHNT, CDR2 YENEEA. The CDR3 sequence is 15 residues long. With 5 bases clipped from V and 4 bases from J, the junction kept 6 bases outside the gene matches.

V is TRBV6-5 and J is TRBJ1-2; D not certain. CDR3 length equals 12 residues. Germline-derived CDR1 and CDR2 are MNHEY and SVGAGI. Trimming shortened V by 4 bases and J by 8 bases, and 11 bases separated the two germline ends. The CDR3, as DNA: TGTGCCAGCAGTTCCGGGATCGGAGGCTACACCTTC. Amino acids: CASSSGIGGYTF.

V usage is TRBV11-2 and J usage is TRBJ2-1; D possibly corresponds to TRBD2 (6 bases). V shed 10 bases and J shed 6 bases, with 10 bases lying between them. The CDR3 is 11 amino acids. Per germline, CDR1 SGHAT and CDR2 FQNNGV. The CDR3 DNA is TGTGCCACTCGGGACTCCAATGAGCAGTTCTTC. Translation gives CATRDSNEQFF.

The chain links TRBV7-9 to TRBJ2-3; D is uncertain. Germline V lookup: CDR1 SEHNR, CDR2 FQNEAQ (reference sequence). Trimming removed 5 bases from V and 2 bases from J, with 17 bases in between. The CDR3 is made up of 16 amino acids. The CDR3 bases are TGTGCCAGCAGCCGATGGCCGGGCTCCCCCACAGATACGCAGTATTTT. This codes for CASSRWPGSPTDTQYF.

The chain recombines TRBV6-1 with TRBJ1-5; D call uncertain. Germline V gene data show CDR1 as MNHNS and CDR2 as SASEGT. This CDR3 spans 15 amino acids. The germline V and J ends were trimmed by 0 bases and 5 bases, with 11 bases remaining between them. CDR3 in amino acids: CASSEASSLDQPQHF. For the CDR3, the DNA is TGTGCCAGCAGTGAAGCGAGCAGCCTGGATCAGCCCCAGCATTTT.

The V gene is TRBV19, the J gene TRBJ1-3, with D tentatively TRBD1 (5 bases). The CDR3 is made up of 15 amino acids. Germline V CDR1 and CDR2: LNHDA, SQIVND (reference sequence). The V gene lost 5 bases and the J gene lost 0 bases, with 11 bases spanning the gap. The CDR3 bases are TGTGCCAGTAGTCCGGGACTGTTCTCTGGAAACACCATATATTTT. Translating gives CASSPGLFSGNTIYF.

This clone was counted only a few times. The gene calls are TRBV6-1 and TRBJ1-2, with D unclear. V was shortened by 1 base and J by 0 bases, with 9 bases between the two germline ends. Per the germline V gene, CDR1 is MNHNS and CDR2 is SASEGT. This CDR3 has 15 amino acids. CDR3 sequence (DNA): TGTGCCAGCAGTGAAGGGTCTTTAGCTAACTATGGCTACACCTTC. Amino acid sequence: CASSEGSLANYGYTF.

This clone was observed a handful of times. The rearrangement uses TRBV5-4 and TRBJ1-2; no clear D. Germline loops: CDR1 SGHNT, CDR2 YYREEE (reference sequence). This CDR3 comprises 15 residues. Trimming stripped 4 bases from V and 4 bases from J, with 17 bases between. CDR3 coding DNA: TGTGCCAGCAGCCCTCCCCGTGGGGAACTCTATGGCTACACCTTC. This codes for CASSPPRGELYGYTF.